This T cell receptor beta chain was sequenced during a study of blood T cells in healthy people across ages. The V gene lost 10 bases and the J gene lost 0 bases, with 10 bases spanning the gap. The CDR3 sequence is 13 residues long. Germline V gene sequence: CDR1 MNHEY, CDR2 SMNVEV (reference sequence). Together with a sample-barcoded 5' primer, a J-beta primer mix was included in a second PCR lasting roughly 6 to 12 cycles. TCRdb reprocessed the 5' RACE reads via MiXCR and lists one record per CDR3 protein. This sample has approximately 810,000 distinct CDR3 sequences, with around 26% found just once. This clonotype was seen repeatedly, ten times or more.

V gene TRBV27 combines with J gene TRBJ2-1; D is perhaps TRBD1 (5 bases). The sample was blood. This sequence was found in a woman older than 75 in good health. CDR3 in DNA: TGTGCCACAGGGCGGAACTCCTACAATGAGCAGTTCTTC. Translating it yields CATGRNSYNEQFF.